The T cell receptor beta chain described here comes from a study of blood T cell repertoires in COVID-19. As for the study in general: Samples taken during acute and convalescent COVID-19 were collected in the United States, Italy and Spain.

As handled by the study authors: From reference gene primer amplification, estimates of nucleated cell counts were derived. Libraries were prepared by immunoSEQ multiplex PCR; TCRdb keeps only in-frame clonotypes and omits some of them. The DNA was the basis for D and trimming; V, J and clone size are from that table. The sample contains about 400,000 clones, roughly 87% of which appear only once. Recruitment covered 25 or so US areas and drew participants whose ages spanned roughly 18 to 100 years. Researchers sorted participants into cohorts using their self-reported clinical history. About this clone itself: The sample contains more than one DNA sequence encoding this CDR3.

The CDR3 loop spans 14 amino acids. Germline values: CDR1 MGHRA, CDR2 YSYEKL. Deletions cut 0 bases from V and 0 bases from J, with 5 bases between. The sequence was collected from a woman aged 40 to 50 with acute COVID-19. Material for sequencing was PBMCs or T cells enriched from blood (not recorded which). The V and J genes are TRBV4-1 and TRBJ1-1; perhaps TRBD1 as D (5 bases). The CDR3 loop is CASSQDRVNTEAFF. CDR3 sequence (DNA): TGCGCCAGCAGCCAAGACAGGGTGAACACTGAAGCTTTCTTT.